What follows is one T cell receptor (beta chain) and its context. UMIs and sample barcodes were carried by the TCR alpha and TCR beta cDNA libraries that 5'RACE produced using constant-segment primers. TCRdb passed the 5' RACE reads through MiXCR, listing each CDR3 protein once. The table includes 350,000 to 450,000 distinct CDR3 sequences, 25% to 30% detected once. The sample comes from a study of T-cell memory formation after mild COVID-19. Germline V gene sequence: CDR1 MNHNS, CDR2 SASEGT. The CDR3 length is 14 residues. The ends lost 4 bases at V and 5 bases at J; junction bases unmatched: 6. Sequencing was carried out using PBMCs or a T cell subset sorted from them (not recorded which). The V gene is TRBV6-1, the J gene TRBJ2-5, with 8 bases aligning to TRBD1. This sequence was found in an adult woman who had mild COVID-19 (a few samples of this study predate the infection). Cell type and time point are not known. In DNA, the CDR3 is TGTGCCAGCAGTGTAGGGGACAGGCTGGAGACCCAGTACTTC. It is translated as CASSVGDRLETQYF.